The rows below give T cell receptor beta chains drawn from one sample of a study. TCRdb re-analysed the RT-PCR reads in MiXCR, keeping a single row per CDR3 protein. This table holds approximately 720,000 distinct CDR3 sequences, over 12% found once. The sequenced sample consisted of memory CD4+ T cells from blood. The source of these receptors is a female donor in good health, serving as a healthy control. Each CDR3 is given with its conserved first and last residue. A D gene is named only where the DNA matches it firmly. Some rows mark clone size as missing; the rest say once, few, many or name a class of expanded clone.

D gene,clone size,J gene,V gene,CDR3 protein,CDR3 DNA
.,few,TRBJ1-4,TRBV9,CASSVEGGREKLFF,TGTGCCAGCAGCGTAGAAGGGGGTCGGGAAAAACTGTTTTTT
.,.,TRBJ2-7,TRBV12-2,CASRSGDALAGECLEDEQYF,TGTGCAAGTCGCTCCGGAGATGCACTAGCGGGAGAATGTTTGGAGGACGAGCAGTACTTC
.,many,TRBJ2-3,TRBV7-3,CASSLTPSTDTQYF,TGTGCCAGCAGCTTAACACCTAGCACAGATACGCAGTATTTT
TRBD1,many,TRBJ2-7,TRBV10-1,CASSPGQGKYF,TGCGCCAGCAGTCCGGGACAGGGAAAGTACTTC
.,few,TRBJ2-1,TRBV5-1,CASSLEYQFGEQFF,TGCGCCAGCAGCTTGGAGTACCAGTTCGGTGAGCAGTTCTTC
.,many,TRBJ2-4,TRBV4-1,CASSQGGGAGALDIQYF,TGCGCCAGCAGCCAAGGGGGGGGCGCGGGAGCTTTGGACATTCAGTACTTC
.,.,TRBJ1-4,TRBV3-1,CASSFTGSQQEKLFF,TGTGCCAGCAGCTTTACGGGCTCCCAACAGGAAAAACTGTTTTTT
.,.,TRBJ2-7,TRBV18,CASSRGDAEQYF,TGTGCCAGCTCACGGGGGGACGCCGAGCAGTACTTC
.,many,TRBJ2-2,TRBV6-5,CASSLVLPRQIYTGELFF,TGTGCCAGCAGCCTCGTGTTGCCGAGACAGATTTACACCGGGGAGCTGTTTTTT
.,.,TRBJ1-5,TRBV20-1,CSARDHGGNQPQHF,TGCAGTGCTAGAGATCATGGGGGCAATCAGCCCCAGCATTTT
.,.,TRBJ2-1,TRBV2,CASSYSDNEQFF,TGTGCCAGCAGTTATAGCGACAATGAGCAGTTCTTC
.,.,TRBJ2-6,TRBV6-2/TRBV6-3,CASSPDYISGANVLTF,TGTGCCAGCAGTCCGGACTACATCTCTGGGGCCAACGTCCTGACTTTC
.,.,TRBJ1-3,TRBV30,CAWEQGSGNTIYF,TGTGCCTGGGAACAGGGTTCTGGAAACACCATATATTTT
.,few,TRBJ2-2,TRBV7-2,CASSPLGRSTATGELFF,TGTGCCAGCAGCCCCCTAGGCAGGTCGACGGCCACCGGGGAGCTGTTTTTT
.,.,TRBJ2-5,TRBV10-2,CASGGYRAGETQYF,TGCGCCAGCGGGGGGTACAGGGCTGGAGAGACCCAGTACTTC
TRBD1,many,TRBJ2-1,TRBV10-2,CASSESLEGQGRFF,TGCGCCAGCAGTGAGTCCTTGGAGGGACAGGGGCGGTTCTTC